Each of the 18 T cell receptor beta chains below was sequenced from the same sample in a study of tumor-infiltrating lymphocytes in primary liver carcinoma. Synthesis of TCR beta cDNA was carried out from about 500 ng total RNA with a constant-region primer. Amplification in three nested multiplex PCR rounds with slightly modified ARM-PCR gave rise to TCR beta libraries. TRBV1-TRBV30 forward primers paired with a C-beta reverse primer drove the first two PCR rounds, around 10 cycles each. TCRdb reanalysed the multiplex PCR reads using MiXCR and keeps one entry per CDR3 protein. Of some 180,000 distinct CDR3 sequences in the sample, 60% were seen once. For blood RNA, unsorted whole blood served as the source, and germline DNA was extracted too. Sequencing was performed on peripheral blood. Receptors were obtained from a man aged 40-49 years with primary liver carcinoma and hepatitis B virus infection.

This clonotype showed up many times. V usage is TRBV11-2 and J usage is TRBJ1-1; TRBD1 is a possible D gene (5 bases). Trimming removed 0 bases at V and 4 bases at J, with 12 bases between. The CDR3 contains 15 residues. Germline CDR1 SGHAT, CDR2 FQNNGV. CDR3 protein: CASSLEGVGLTEAFF. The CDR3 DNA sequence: TGTGCCAGCAGCTTAGAAGGGGTCGGGCTCACTGAAGCTTTCTTT.

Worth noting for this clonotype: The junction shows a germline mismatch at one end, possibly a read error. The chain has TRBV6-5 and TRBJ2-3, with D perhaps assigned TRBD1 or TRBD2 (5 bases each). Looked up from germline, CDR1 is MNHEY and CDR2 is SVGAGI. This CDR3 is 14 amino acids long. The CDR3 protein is CASSYEGTSDTQYF. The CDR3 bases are TGTGCTAGCAGTTACGAGGGGACGTCAGATACGCAGTATTTT.

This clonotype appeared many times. The CDR3 loop is CSACRSQETQYF. The CDR3 DNA follows: TGCAGCGCCTGCAGGAGCCAAGAGACCCAGTACTTC. V usage is TRBV29-1 and J usage is TRBJ2-5; no firm D call. Germline CDR1 is SQVTM and CDR2 is ANQGSEA. The CDR3 loop spans 12 amino acids. V lost 7 bases and J 1 base, leaving 10 bases between the germline ends.

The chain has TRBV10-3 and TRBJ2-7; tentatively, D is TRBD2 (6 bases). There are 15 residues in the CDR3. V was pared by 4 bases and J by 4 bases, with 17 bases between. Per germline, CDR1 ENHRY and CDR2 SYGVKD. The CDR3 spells CAISGEDEGGYEQYF. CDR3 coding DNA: TGTGCCATCAGTGGGGAGGACGAGGGTGGGTACGAGCAGTACTTC.

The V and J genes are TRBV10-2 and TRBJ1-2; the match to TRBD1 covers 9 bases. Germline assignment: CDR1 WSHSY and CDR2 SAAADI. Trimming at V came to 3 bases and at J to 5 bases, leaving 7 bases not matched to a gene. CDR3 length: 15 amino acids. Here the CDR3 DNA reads TGCGCCAGCAGTGAACAGGGGGCAGACTCTTATGGCTACACCTTC. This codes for CASSEQGADSYGYTF.

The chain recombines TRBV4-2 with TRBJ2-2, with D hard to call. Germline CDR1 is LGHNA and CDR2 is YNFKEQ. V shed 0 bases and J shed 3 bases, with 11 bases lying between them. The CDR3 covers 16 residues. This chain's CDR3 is CASSQDRVQYTGELFF. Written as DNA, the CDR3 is TGTGCCAGCAGCCAAGATAGGGTCCAGTACACCGGGGAGCTGTTTTTT.

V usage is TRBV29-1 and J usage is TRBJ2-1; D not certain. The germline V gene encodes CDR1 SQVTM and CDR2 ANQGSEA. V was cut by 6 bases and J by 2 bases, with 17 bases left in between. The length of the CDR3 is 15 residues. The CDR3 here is CSVGPPSGPYNEQFF. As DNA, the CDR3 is TGCAGCGTAGGGCCTCCTTCCGGCCCCTACAATGAGCAGTTCTTC.

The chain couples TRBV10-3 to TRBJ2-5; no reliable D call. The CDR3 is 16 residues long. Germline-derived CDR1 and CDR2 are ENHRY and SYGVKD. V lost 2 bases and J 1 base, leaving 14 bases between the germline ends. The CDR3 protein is CAISEKKGYGQETQYF. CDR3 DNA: TGTGCCATCAGTGAGAAAAAGGGATACGGCCAAGAGACCCAGTACTTC.

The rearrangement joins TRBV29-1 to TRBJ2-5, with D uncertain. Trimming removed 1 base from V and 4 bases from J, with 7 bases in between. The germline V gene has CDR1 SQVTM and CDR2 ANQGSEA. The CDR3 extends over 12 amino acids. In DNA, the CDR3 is TGCAGCGTTGAAGGCGGTCCAGAGACCCAGTACTTC. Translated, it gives CSVEGGPETQYF.

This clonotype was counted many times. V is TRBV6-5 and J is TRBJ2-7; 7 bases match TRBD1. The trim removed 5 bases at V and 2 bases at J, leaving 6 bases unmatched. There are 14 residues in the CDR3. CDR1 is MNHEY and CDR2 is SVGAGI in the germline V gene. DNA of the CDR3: TGTGCCAGCAGTCGGGACAGCCGCCCCTACGAGCAGTACTTC. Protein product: CASSRDSRPYEQYF.

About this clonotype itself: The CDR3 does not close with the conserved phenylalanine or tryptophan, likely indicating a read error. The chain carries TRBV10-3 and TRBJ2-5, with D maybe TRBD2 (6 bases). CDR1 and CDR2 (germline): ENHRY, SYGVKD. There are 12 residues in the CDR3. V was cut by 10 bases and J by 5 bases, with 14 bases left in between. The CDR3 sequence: CATSGEAETQYL. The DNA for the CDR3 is TGTGCCACCTCCGGGGAGGCGGAGACCCAGTACCTC.

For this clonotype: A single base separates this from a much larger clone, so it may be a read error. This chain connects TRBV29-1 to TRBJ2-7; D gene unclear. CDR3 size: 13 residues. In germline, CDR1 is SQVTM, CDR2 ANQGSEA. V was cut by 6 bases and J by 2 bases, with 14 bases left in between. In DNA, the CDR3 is TGCAGCGTCCTACAGAGTGCCGCCTACGAGCAGTACTTC. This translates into CSVLQSAAYEQYF.

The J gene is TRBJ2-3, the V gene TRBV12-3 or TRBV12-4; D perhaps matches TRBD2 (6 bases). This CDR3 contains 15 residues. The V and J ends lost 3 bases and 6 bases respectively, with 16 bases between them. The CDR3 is CASSFRGLRGDTQYF. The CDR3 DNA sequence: TGTGCCAGCAGTTTTCGGGGACTCCGCGGGGATACGCAGTATTTT.

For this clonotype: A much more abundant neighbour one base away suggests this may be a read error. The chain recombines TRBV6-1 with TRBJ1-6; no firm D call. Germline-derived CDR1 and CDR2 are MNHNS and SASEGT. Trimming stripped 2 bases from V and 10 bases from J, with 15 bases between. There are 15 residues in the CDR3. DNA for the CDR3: TGTGCCAGCAGTGAAATGGTCTCCGAGAGGTCACCCCTCCACTTT. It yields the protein CASSEMVSERSPLHF.

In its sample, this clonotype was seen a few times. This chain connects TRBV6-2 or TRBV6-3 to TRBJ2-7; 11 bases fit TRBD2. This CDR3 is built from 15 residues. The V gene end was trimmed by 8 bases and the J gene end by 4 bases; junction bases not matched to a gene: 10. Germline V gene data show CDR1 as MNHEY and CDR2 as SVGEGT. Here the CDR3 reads CASGQTSGISYEQYF. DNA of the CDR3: TGTGCCAGCGGGCAGACTAGCGGGATTTCTTACGAGCAGTACTTC.

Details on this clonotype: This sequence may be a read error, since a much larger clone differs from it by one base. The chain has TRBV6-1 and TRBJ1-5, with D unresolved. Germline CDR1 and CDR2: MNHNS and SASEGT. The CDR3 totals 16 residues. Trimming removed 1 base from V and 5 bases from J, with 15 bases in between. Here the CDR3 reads CASSEVYSGSDQPQHF. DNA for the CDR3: TGTGCCAGCAGTGAAGTGTACAGTGGGAGCGATCAGCCCCAGCATTTT.

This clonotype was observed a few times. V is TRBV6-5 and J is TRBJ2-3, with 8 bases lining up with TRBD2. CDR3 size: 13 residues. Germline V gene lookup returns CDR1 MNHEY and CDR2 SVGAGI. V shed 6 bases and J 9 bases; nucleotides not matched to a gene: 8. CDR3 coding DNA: TGTGCCAGCAGAGAGGCGGGAGGAAGGACGCAGTATTTT. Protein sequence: CASREAGGRTQYF.

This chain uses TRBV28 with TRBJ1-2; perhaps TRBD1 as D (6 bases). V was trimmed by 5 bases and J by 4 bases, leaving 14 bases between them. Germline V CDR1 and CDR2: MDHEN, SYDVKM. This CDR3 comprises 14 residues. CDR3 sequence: CASSPQTGPYGYTF. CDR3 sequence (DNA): TGTGCCAGCAGTCCACAGACAGGTCCCTATGGCTACACCTTC.